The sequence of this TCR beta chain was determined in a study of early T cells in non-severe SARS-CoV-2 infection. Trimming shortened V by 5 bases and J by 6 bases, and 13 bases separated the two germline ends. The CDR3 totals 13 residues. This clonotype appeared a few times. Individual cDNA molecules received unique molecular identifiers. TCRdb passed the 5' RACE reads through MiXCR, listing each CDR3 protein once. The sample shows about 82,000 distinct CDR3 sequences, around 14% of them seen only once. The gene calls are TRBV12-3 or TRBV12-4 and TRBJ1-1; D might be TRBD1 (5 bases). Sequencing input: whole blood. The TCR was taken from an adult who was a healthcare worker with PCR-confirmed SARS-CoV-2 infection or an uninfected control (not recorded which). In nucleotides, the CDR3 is TGTGCCAGCAGTCTATGGACAAGCGCTGAAGCTTTCTTT. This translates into CASSLWTSAEAFF.